This TCR beta chain was recorded in a study of blood T cell repertoires in COVID-19 (TCRdb year 2020). Some background on the complete study: Samples from collaborators originated in the United States, Italy and Spain and spanned both the acute and convalescent phases of COVID-19. The prospective study material was composed of cDNA or gDNA derived from T cells, B-cell-depleted T cells, or PBMCs. Deeply sampled blood TCRbeta repertoires from subjects exposed to, actively infected with, or recovered from COVID-19 were included in the dataset. The repertoires were made available in a free public database intended to serve as a resource for research on the immune response to SARS-CoV-2. The samples were drawn from two sources: the first 160 participants of the ongoing ImmuneRACE study, and 1,000 to 1,500 subjects contributed by 6 global collaborators. Sample metadata almost always included a de-identified subject ID, COVID-19 status, age in years and sex. Where HLA class I and class II types were available, the types were taken from metadata supplied by the sample provider, not from assay-based typing. Here is what the overall study found, with its caveats: The quantity of clinical and demographic metadata differed by source and by participant and was supplied without curation.

Worth noting for this clone: Its cognate antigen has yet to be identified. No much larger clone is present one base from it, and per-base qualities are unavailable.

TCRbeta CDR3 regions were amplified from genomic DNA using the immunoSEQ Assay, a bias-controlled multiplex PCR. The study's own analysis went as follows. Nucleated cell counts per sample were estimated from amplification of reference gene primers within the assay. Sequence reads were collapsed and filtered to measure the absolute abundance of every unique TCRbeta CDR3 rearrangement. Productive Simpson clonality was computed per sample as the square root of Simpson's diversity index over productive rearrangements. The table comes from immuneACCESS by way of TCRdb, which keeps in-frame sequences with V and J called. Part of the clones is missing from these tables; in studies checked, under half for an unresolved V gene and the rest for unknown reasons. The DNA gave D and trimming, while V, J and clone size come from that table. The sample table shows 170,000 or so clones, and about 87% are seen once. In total, the top ten clones hold 0.88% of the sample.

The germline V gene (reference sequence) supplies CDR1 LNHDA and CDR2 SQIVND. Reading from cysteine to phenylalanine, the CDR3 counts 12 amino acids. The kept DNA is CDR3 alone, 36 bases in frame from the first base. V gives up 5 bases and J gives up 4 bases, and the segment between their germline ends measures 8 bases. Samples from volunteer blood donors who had recovered from COVID-19 were contributed by a second Seattle source. Each collaborating institution followed its own protocols to collect whole blood in K2EDTA tubes. For TCRbeta analysis, collaborators shipped samples in one of three forms: frozen whole blood, isolated PBMCs, or DNA extracted from either of those sample types.

The TCR originated in a woman aged 18-29 years who had recovered from COVID-19. Sequenced input: peripheral blood. Recombination linked TRBV19 to TRBJ1-2; the D gene cannot be resolved reliably. The bases read TGTGCCAGTAGTTCGGCGGGCTATGGCTACACCTTC. This is translated as CASSSAGYGYTF.